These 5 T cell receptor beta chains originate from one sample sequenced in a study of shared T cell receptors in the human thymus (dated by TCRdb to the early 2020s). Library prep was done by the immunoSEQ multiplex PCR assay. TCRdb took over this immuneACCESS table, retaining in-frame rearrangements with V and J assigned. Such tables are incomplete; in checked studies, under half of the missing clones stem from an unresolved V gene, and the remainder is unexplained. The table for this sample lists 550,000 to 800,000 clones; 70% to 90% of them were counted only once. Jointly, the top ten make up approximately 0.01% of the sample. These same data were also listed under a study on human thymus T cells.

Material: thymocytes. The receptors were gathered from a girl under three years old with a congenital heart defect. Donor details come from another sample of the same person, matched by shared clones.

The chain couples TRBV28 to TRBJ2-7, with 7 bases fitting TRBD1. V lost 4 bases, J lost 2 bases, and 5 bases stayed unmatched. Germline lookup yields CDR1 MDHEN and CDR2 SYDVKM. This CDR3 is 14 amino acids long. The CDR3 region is CASSSQGTAYEQYF. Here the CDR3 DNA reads TGTGCCAGCAGTTCCCAGGGGACAGCCTACGAGCAGTACTTC.

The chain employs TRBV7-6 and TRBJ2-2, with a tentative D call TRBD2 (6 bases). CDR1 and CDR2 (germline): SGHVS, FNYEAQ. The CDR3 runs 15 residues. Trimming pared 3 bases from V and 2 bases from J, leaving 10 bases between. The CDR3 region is CASSFSGGNTGELFF. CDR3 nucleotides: TGTGCCAGCAGCTTCTCCGGGGGTAACACCGGGGAGCTGTTTTTT.

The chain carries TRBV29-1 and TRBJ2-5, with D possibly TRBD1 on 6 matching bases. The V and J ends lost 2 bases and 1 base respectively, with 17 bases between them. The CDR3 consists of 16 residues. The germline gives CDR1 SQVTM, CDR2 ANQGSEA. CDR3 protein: CSVERMGARTQETQYF. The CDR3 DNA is TGCAGCGTTGAAAGGATGGGGGCGAGAACCCAAGAGACCCAGTACTTC.

This chain's CDR3 is CASSLGNRGPEAFF. CDR3 coding DNA: TGTGCCAGCAGCTTGGGGAACAGGGGCCCTGAAGCTTTCTTT. The chain combines TRBV5-7 with TRBJ1-1; 7 nucleotides match TRBD1. TRBV5-7 is an ORF, and what it does is uncertain. The CDR3 sequence is 14 residues long. Germline trimming cut 0 bases from V and 6 bases from J; bases unmatched to any gene: 5.

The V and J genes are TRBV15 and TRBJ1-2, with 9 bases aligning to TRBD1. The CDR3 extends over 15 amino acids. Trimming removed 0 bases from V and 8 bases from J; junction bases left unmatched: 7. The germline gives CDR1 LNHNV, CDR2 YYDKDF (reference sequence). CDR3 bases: TGTGCCACCAGCAGAGACCTTTACAGGGGGCAAGGCTACACCTTC. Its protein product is CATSRDLYRGQGYTF.